Shown below are 20 T cell receptor beta chains from a single sample sequenced in a study of blood T cell repertoires in COVID-19. The table came from immunoSEQ multiplex PCR; TCRdb's copy has only in-frame clones and leaves some out. The sample lists more than 200,000 clones, around 88% seen once, with around 1.8% in the top ten. Input material: peripheral blood. Source of these receptors: a young man with active or convalescent COVID-19.

The chain uses TRBV4-3 and TRBJ2-5; 8 bases agree with TRBD2. CDR1 is LGHNA and CDR2 is YSLEER in the germline V gene. V lost 0 bases and J lost 5; bases outside the gene matches: 11. This CDR3 is built from 17 residues. The CDR3 here is CASSQDHFSSGGETQYF. For the CDR3, the DNA is TGCGCCAGCAGCCAAGATCATTTCTCATCGGGAGGGGAGACCCAGTACTTC.

The chain uses TRBV11-2 and TRBJ2-5; the match to TRBD2 covers 9 bases. Germline CDR1 and CDR2: SGHAT and FQNNGV. The junction had 6 bases not matched to a gene; V was cut back by 3 bases and J by 1 base. The CDR3 has 16 residues. Here the CDR3 reads CASSFSAGGPQETQYF. For the CDR3, the DNA is TGTGCCAGCAGCTTTTCGGCGGGGGGGCCCCAAGAGACCCAGTACTTC.

This sequence joins TRBV12-3 or TRBV12-4 and TRBJ1-1, with D hard to call. The V end was cut by 7 bases, the J end by 10 bases, with 13 bases between. This CDR3 has 11 amino acids. CDR3 protein: CASTDNLGAFF. The CDR3, as DNA: TGTGCCAGCACCGACAACCTCGGAGCTTTCTTT.

The chain recombines TRBV5-3 with TRBJ2-7; the D gene is possibly TRBD1 (6 bases). TRBV5-3 is recorded as an ORF, its role being uncertain. The CDR3 length is 12 residues. The V gene lost 7 bases and the J gene lost 3 bases, with 11 bases spanning the gap. As DNA, the CDR3 is TGTGCCAGAGGAGACAGGTACTACGAGCAGTACTTC. As protein: CARGDRYYEQYF.

The CDR3 DNA sequence: TGTGCCAGCAGCTTACACCTTTCAGGGGGGAGTAACTCTGAAGCTTTCTTT. Translating gives CASSLHLSGGSNSEAFF. V and J are TRBV7-8 and TRBJ1-1; TRBD1 matches at 7 bases. The length of the CDR3 is 17 residues. The germline V gene encodes CDR1 SGHVS and CDR2 FQNEAQ. The ends lost 2 bases at V and 6 bases at J; junction bases unmatched: 15.

The chain couples TRBV2 to TRBJ2-3, with 11 bases that match TRBD2. The germline V gene has CDR1 SNHLY and CDR2 FYNNEI. Trimming removed 6 bases from V and 3 bases from J; junction bases left unmatched: 11. The CDR3 is 17 residues long. The CDR3 region is CASSLETSGGGTDTQYF. DNA for the CDR3: TGTGCCAGCAGCCTGGAAACTAGCGGGGGTGGGACAGATACGCAGTATTTT.

The V call is TRBV5-1, the J call TRBJ1-1, with TRBD1 as a possible D gene (5 bases). The length of the CDR3 is 14 residues. Germline assignment: CDR1 SGHRS and CDR2 YFSETQ. Deletions cut 1 base from V and 4 bases from J, with 11 bases between. CDR3 protein: CASSLTGLGTEAFF. CDR3 bases: TGCGCCAGCAGCTTGACAGGTTTGGGCACTGAAGCTTTCTTT.

The chain is built from TRBV24-1 and TRBJ1-2; a possible D gene is TRBD1 (5 bases). This CDR3 comprises 13 residues. Germline V lookup: CDR1 KGHDR, CDR2 SFDVKD. Trimming took off 4 bases at V and 4 bases at J, with 9 bases between the two ends. CDR3 DNA sequence: TGTGCCACCAGTGACCGGACAACCTATGGCTACACCTTC. It codes for CATSDRTTYGYTF.

This clone was observed a single time. The chain uses TRBV19 and TRBJ2-5, with D possibly TRBD2 on 5 matching bases. Germline CDR1 is LNHDA and CDR2 is SQIVND (reference sequence). The CDR3 extends over 14 amino acids. The ends were cut back, 4 bases at V and 0 bases at J, with 9 bases in the middle. CDR3 sequence: CASSKPGNQETQYF. CDR3 DNA sequence: TGTGCCAGTAGTAAACCCGGGAACCAAGAGACCCAGTACTTC.

The chain couples TRBV6-6 to TRBJ1-5, with D hard to call. The length of the CDR3 is 11 residues. The ends were cut back, 6 bases at V and 5 bases at J, with 5 bases in the middle. Germline V gives CDR1 MNHNY, CDR2 SVGAGI (reference sequence). The CDR3 DNA reads as TGTGCCAGCAGCCTTCATCAGCCCCAGCATTTT. Protein product: CASSLHQPQHF.

The rearrangement links TRBV2 to TRBJ1-1; 11 bases match TRBD1. With 6 bases clipped from V and 5 bases from J, the junction kept 8 bases outside the gene matches. Germline CDR1 reads SNHLY; CDR2 reads FYNNEI. The CDR3 spans 15 residues. The CDR3 reads CASRGQGGSRTEAFF. The CDR3 DNA sequence: TGTGCCAGCAGGGGACAGGGGGGAAGTAGGACTGAAGCTTTCTTT.

This CDR3 reads CASSLAGSSAQETQYF. For the CDR3, the DNA is TGCGCCAGCAGCTTGGCCGGAAGTAGCGCCCAAGAGACCCAGTACTTC. This chain uses TRBV5-1 with TRBJ2-5; TRBD2 is a possible D gene (5 bases). Germline CDR1 reads SGHRS; CDR2 reads YFSETQ. V shed 0 bases and J shed 1 base, with 13 bases lying between them. This CDR3 has 16 residues.

The genes are TRBV30 and TRBJ1-6, with D unclear. The CDR3 loop spans 16 amino acids. Germline assignment: CDR1 GTSNPN and CDR2 SVGIG (reference sequence). V lost 7 bases and J 6 bases, leaving 22 bases between the germline ends. This chain's CDR3 is CASFPTGSSLNSPLHF. Written as DNA, the CDR3 is TGTGCCTCCTTTCCGACCGGGTCAAGTCTTAATTCACCCCTCCACTTT.

Remarks on this clone: Other DNA sequences within the sample encode an identical CDR3. The rearrangement uses TRBV5-1 and TRBJ2-7, with D unresolved. The germline V gene has CDR1 SGHRS and CDR2 YFSETQ. The CDR3 covers 15 residues. Trimming took off 0 bases at V and 0 bases at J, with 10 bases between the two ends. The CDR3 region has the DNA TGCGCCAGCAGCTTGGGTCCACTAAGCTCCTACGAGCAGTACTTC. Its protein product is CASSLGPLSSYEQYF.

This clone was seen a single time. V and J are TRBV4-1 and TRBJ2-7; D not resolved. V was shortened by 0 bases and J by 4 bases, with 13 bases between the two germline ends. The germline V gene has CDR1 MGHRA and CDR2 YSYEKL. This CDR3 has 15 residues. This chain's CDR3 is CASSQDDTKIYEQYF. Here the CDR3 DNA reads TGCGCCAGCAGCCAAGATGATACAAAGATTTACGAGCAGTACTTC.

This clone was seen just once. This chain connects TRBV4-1 to TRBJ1-2; TRBD1 is a possible D gene (5 bases). Germline V gives CDR1 MGHRA, CDR2 YSYEKL. This CDR3 has 19 residues. V was trimmed by 0 bases and J by 5 bases, leaving 25 bases between them. CDR3: CASSQDSGEWGLPGYGYTF. In DNA, the CDR3 is TGCGCCAGCAGCCAAGATTCGGGGGAGTGGGGGTTACCGGGGTATGGCTACACCTTC.

The chain recombines TRBV2 with TRBJ1-6; no clear D. CDR1 is SNHLY and CDR2 is FYNNEI in the germline V gene. The germline V and J ends were trimmed by 2 bases and 6 bases, with 11 bases remaining between them. The CDR3 totals 15 residues. The CDR3 protein is CASSELEAFNSPLHF. The DNA of the CDR3 is TGTGCCAGCAGTGAATTGGAGGCATTTAATTCACCCCTCCACTTT.

The chain couples TRBV30 to TRBJ1-5; D is possibly TRBD1 (5 bases). V lost 3 bases, J lost 5 bases, and 11 bases lay in between. The CDR3 runs to 13 residues. In germline, CDR1 is GTSNPN, CDR2 SVGIG (reference sequence). CDR3 residues: CAWSTQDHQPQHF. The CDR3 coding sequence is TGTGCCTGGAGCACACAGGACCATCAGCCCCAGCATTTT.

This clone was counted only a few times. The chain combines TRBV7-8 with TRBJ2-1; 7 bases fit TRBD1. Germline CDR1 SGHVS, CDR2 FQNEAQ. CDR3 size: 14 residues. The V gene end was trimmed by 8 bases and the J gene end by 1 base; junction bases not matched to a gene: 5. CDR3 region: CASAQGLSYNEQFF. CDR3 bases: TGTGCCAGCGCACAGGGGTTGTCCTACAATGAGCAGTTCTTC.

V is TRBV4-2 and J is TRBJ2-1; 8 nucleotides line up with TRBD1. The CDR3 has 16 amino acids. In germline, CDR1 is LGHNA, CDR2 YNFKEQ. The trim removed 0 bases at V and 4 bases at J, leaving 5 bases unmatched. CDR3: CASSQDTGGAYNEQFF. As DNA, the CDR3 is TGTGCCAGCAGCCAAGATACAGGGGGAGCTTACAATGAGCAGTTCTTC.